This T cell receptor beta chain comes out of a study of cytomegalovirus exposure and HLA in healthy donors. PCR employed 60 Vbeta and 13 Jbeta primers. Profiled with immunoSEQ multiplex PCR; TCRdb holds only in-frame clones, not every one. The sample lists 60,000 to 70,000 clones, 78% seen once, with 9.7% in the top ten. The V and J ends lost 6 bases and 2 bases respectively, with 7 bases between them. Germline V lookup: CDR1 MNHNS, CDR2 SASEGT. The CDR3 runs 13 residues. V usage is TRBV6-1 and J usage is TRBJ1-4; D is possibly TRBD1 (5 bases). This sequence was found in a man aged 40-49 years in good health and CMV-seronegative. The material sequenced was PBMCs. The DNA for the CDR3 is TGTGCCAGCAGACAGGCTACTAATGAAAAACTGTTTTTT. Amino acids: CASRQATNEKLFF.